This entry concerns a single TCR beta chain. Grouping used clinical history reported by participants in a survey and questionnaire. For recovered donors of Cohort 3, there were two negative PCRs, clearance, or symptom resolution. The data derive from a study of blood T cell repertoires in COVID-19. Study-wide background: T cells, B-cell-depleted T cells, or PBMCs supplied cDNA or gDNA.

This CDR3 region has 15 residues. In germline, CDR1 is LNHDA, CDR2 SQIVND (reference sequence). The germline V and J ends were trimmed by 7 bases and 3 bases, with 16 bases remaining between them. The table came from immunoSEQ multiplex PCR; TCRdb's copy has only in-frame clones and leaves some out. The table shows 300,000 to 450,000 clones, with 87% occurring only once. Sequencing was done on a sample of PBMCs or T cells enriched from blood (not recorded which). The V call is TRBV19, the J call TRBJ1-5; D might be TRBD1 (6 bases). The TCR sequence derives from a woman between 25 and 40 years old who had recovered from COVID-19. CDR3 region: CASIFRQGLNQPQHF. The DNA for the CDR3 is TGTGCCAGTATCTTCCGGCAGGGGCTCAATCAGCCCCAGCATTTT.